Sequencing of this T cell receptor beta chain was carried out in a study of blood T cell repertoires in COVID-19. For the study at large: Researchers got acute and convalescent COVID-19 samples from the United States, Italy and Spain. PBMCs, B-cell-depleted T cells, or T cells provided the cDNA or gDNA that made up the material.

Participants' reported clinical history set cohort assignment. This table comes from immunoSEQ multiplex PCR, and its TCRdb copy is limited to in-frame clones, with some not included. The table records 150,000 to 200,000 clones, about 89% of them present only once. The CDR3 runs to 14 residues. Germline CDR1 LNHNV, CDR2 YYDKDF (reference sequence). The junction had 6 bases not matched to a gene; V was cut back by 7 bases and J by 9 bases. The receptor's source is a woman aged 18-35 years who had recovered from COVID-19. J is TRBJ2-1 and V is TRBV15; 13 bases align to TRBD2. The sample consisted of PBMCs or T cells enriched from blood (not recorded which). CDR3 nucleotides: TGTGCCACCACCGGGACTAGCGGGATAGGTGAGCAGTTCTTC. Its translation: CATTGTSGIGEQFF. Full variable domain (remainder filled in from reference TRBV15 and TRBJ2-1): DAMVIQNPRYQVTQFGKPVTLSCSQTLNHNVMYWYQQKSSQAPKLLFHYYDKDFNNEADTPDNFQSRRPNTSFCFLDIRSPGLGDTAMYLCATTGTSGIGEQFFGPGTRLTVL.